These 24 T cell receptor beta chains were all obtained from the same sample, sequenced in a study of OX40 agonist ivuxolimab in advanced cancers. Measured with immunoSEQ multiplex PCR; TCRdb has only the in-frame clones, and not every one. The table shows approximately 23,000 clones, with around 75% occurring only once. Sample: CD4+ or CD8+ T cells sorted from blood, taken in a trial of the OX40 agonist ivuxolimab. The receptor set was obtained from an adult with an advanced solid tumor such as melanoma, head and neck, liver or kidney cancer.

This clone showed up just once. V is TRBV7-6 and J is TRBJ2-1, with no clear D. The CDR3 is 13 residues long. Germline loops: CDR1 SGHVS, CDR2 FNYEAQ. The V end was cut by 1 base, the J end by 1 base, with 2 bases between. Written as DNA, the CDR3 is TGTGCCAGCAGCTTAGGATCCTACAATGAGCAGTTCTTC. This encodes CASSLGSYNEQFF.

The chain has TRBV4-1 and TRBJ1-3; D is uncertain. CDR1 and CDR2 (germline): MGHRA, YSYEKL. The CDR3 consists of 15 residues. Trimming took off 1 base at V and 2 bases at J, with 9 bases between the two ends. The CDR3 sequence: CASSQVRGTGNTIYF. In DNA, the CDR3 is TGCGCCAGCAGCCAAGTAAGAGGAACTGGAAACACCATATATTTT.

The chain joins TRBV5-6 to TRBJ2-3; D not resolved. Trimming took off 4 bases at V and 0 bases at J, with 15 bases between the two ends. Germline assignment: CDR1 SGHDT and CDR2 YYEEEE. This CDR3 region has 16 residues. The CDR3 spells CASSPVIVASTDTQYF. The CDR3 DNA reads as TGTGCCAGCAGCCCAGTTATAGTGGCGAGCACAGATACGCAGTATTTT.

V and J are TRBV11-1 and TRBJ2-1; unclear D gene. This CDR3 has 15 residues. V shed 3 bases and J shed 3 bases, with 12 bases lying between them. Germline V CDR1 and CDR2: SGHAT, FQDESV (reference sequence). Here the CDR3 DNA reads TGTGCCAGCAGCTTGAGATTTTCCCTCTACAATGAGCAGTTCTTC. Protein: CASSLRFSLYNEQFF.

This clone is medium-sized within its sample. This chain connects TRBV29-1 to TRBJ1-2; 7 bases agree with TRBD1. Looked up from germline, CDR1 is SQVTM and CDR2 is ANQGSEA. The V and J ends lost 2 bases and 3 bases, in that order; junction bases with no gene match: 3. The CDR3 extends over 13 amino acids. CDR3 residues: CSVEKQGDYGYTF. The DNA of the CDR3 is TGCAGCGTTGAAAAGCAGGGGGACTATGGCTACACCTTC. Combining the CDR3 with reference TRBV29-1 and TRBJ1-2 gives the whole variable domain SAVISQKPSRDICQRGTSLTIQCQVDSQVTMMFWYRQQPGQSLTLIATANQGSEATYESGFVIDKFPISRPNLTFSTLTVSNMSPEDSSIYLCSVEKQGDYGYTFGSGTRLTVV.

This chain joins TRBV28 and TRBJ1-5; no definite D call. The germline gives CDR1 MDHEN, CDR2 SYDVKM. V lost 6 bases and J 3 bases, leaving 18 bases between the germline ends. The CDR3 totals 16 residues. The CDR3 reads CASSPQVLLANQPQHF. For the CDR3, the DNA is TGTGCCAGCAGCCCCCAGGTGTTGTTGGCCAATCAGCCCCAGCATTTT.

This clone was detected only once. The V gene is TRBV7-9, the J gene TRBJ2-2; a weak D match, TRBD2 (6 bases). CDR1 is SEHNR and CDR2 is FQNEAQ in the germline V gene (reference sequence). The CDR3 is made up of 15 amino acids. V was trimmed by 4 bases and J by 7 bases, leaving 16 bases between them. The CDR3 loop is CASSSREGGDGELFF. CDR3 bases: TGTGCCAGCAGCTCCCGGGAAGGAGGGGACGGGGAGCTGTTTTTT.

The chain employs TRBV4-3 and TRBJ2-3, with 7 bases that match TRBD2. The V and J ends lost 1 base and 5 bases, in that order; junction bases with no gene match: 6. Germline loops: CDR1 LGHNA, CDR2 YSLEER. The CDR3 is made up of 15 amino acids. CDR3 sequence: CASSQGSGVGDTQYF. The CDR3 DNA is TGCGCCAGCAGCCAAGGAAGCGGGGTTGGAGATACGCAGTATTTT.

The chain combines TRBV19 with TRBJ2-2; D gene ambiguous. The CDR3 length is 15 residues. Per the germline V gene, CDR1 is LNHDA and CDR2 is SQIVND (reference sequence). Trimming shortened V by 5 bases and J by 3 bases, and 13 bases separated the two germline ends. CDR3 sequence: CASSLPTTYTGELFF. The CDR3 DNA sequence: TGTGCCAGTAGTCTTCCCACTACTTACACCGGGGAGCTGTTTTTT.

The chain uses TRBV4-1 and TRBJ2-7; D perhaps matches TRBD2 (6 bases). The CDR3 runs to 13 residues. Trimming pared 3 bases from V and 4 bases from J, leaving 10 bases between. The germline V gene encodes CDR1 MGHRA and CDR2 YSYEKL. The CDR3 nucleotides are TGCGCCAGCAGCCACCCCGGGGGATACGAGCAGTACTTC. Translated, it gives CASSHPGGYEQYF.

By sample share, this clone is medium-sized. The gene calls are TRBV13 and TRBJ2-7; 8 bases align to TRBD1. With 0 bases clipped from V and 1 base from J, the junction kept 5 bases outside the gene matches. CDR3 length: 16 residues. CDR1 is PRHDT and CDR2 is FYEKMQ in the germline V gene (reference sequence). DNA of the CDR3: TGTGCCAGCAGCTTAGGGGGGTGGACAGGGTCCTACGAGCAGTACTTC. As protein: CASSLGGWTGSYEQYF.

The table lists this clone with a few counts. The chain is built from TRBV11-1 and TRBJ2-7; TRBD2 is a possible D gene (6 bases). The V gene lost 4 bases and the J gene lost 3 bases, with 13 bases spanning the gap. The CDR3 spans 14 residues. The germline V gene has CDR1 SGHAT and CDR2 FQDESV (reference sequence). The CDR3 region is CASSWRGNHYEQYF. The CDR3 DNA follows: TGTGCCAGCAGCTGGAGGGGTAACCACTACGAGCAGTACTTC.

The chain recombines TRBV11-2 with TRBJ2-3; 9 bases match TRBD2. This CDR3 has 19 amino acids. The trim removed 5 bases at V and 0 bases at J, leaving 15 bases unmatched. Germline V gives CDR1 SGHAT, CDR2 FQNNGV. The CDR3 sequence: CASSVDWRGGITSTDTQYF. The CDR3 DNA follows: TGTGCCAGCAGCGTGGACTGGCGGGGGGGAATTACTAGCACAGATACGCAGTATTTT.

This clone occurred a few times. V is TRBV7-9 and J is TRBJ2-7; 8 bases are shared with TRBD1. V shed 5 bases and J 3 bases; nucleotides not matched to a gene: 12. Germline CDR1 SEHNR, CDR2 FQNEAQ (reference sequence). CDR3 length: 16 residues. CDR3 nucleotide sequence: TGTGCCAGCAGCACACCCCGGGACAGGAACAGCTACGAGCAGTACTTC. Protein: CASSTPRDRNSYEQYF.

The V and J genes are TRBV11-2 and TRBJ1-6; no firm D call. Germline CDR1 SGHAT, CDR2 FQNNGV. Deletions cut 3 bases from V and 4 bases from J, with 7 bases between. The CDR3 spans 14 residues. The CDR3 is CASSFGVYNSPLHF. The CDR3 DNA reads as TGTGCCAGCAGCTTCGGGGTATATAATTCACCCCTCCACTTT.

V and J are TRBV27 and TRBJ2-5; TRBD1 or TRBD2 may be the D gene (5 bases each). Germline values: CDR1 MNHEY, CDR2 SMNVEV (reference sequence). Trimming took 2 bases from V and 0 from J, leaving 19 bases between them. The CDR3 spans 18 residues. The CDR3 spells CASSLGGYPTIHQETQYF. The CDR3 coding sequence is TGTGCCAGCAGTTTAGGGGGTTACCCTACTATCCACCAAGAGACCCAGTACTTC.

This sequence joins TRBV4-1 and TRBJ2-1, with D perhaps TRBD2 (6 bases). With 4 bases removed from V and 8 bases from J, the gap between germline ends came to 21 bases. Germline CDR1 reads MGHRA; CDR2 reads YSYEKL. The CDR3 has 16 residues. CDR3 loop: CASSPSRTGGVYEQFF. DNA for the CDR3: TGCGCCAGCAGCCCATCCCGCACTGGCGGGGTGTATGAGCAGTTCTTC.

The rearrangement joins TRBV6-5 to TRBJ1-2; D unclear. Germline V gene data show CDR1 as MNHEY and CDR2 as SVGAGI. This CDR3 contains 13 residues. Trimming shortened V by 2 bases and J by 4 bases, and 8 bases separated the two germline ends. This chain's CDR3 is CASSYGSGYGYTF. For the CDR3, the DNA is TGTGCCAGCAGTTACGGCAGTGGCTATGGCTACACCTTC.

The chain joins TRBV5-8 to TRBJ1-2; D ambiguous. Trimming took off 0 bases at V and 3 bases at J, with 24 bases between the two ends. The CDR3 contains 19 residues. The germline V gene encodes CDR1 SGHTS and CDR2 YDEGEE. In DNA, the CDR3 is TGTGCCAGCAGCTTGGAGCCAATAGGGTCCTTCACTGGGGACTATGGCTACACCTTC. Its protein product is CASSLEPIGSFTGDYGYTF.

V and J are TRBV2 and TRBJ2-1; no firm D call. V lost 7 bases, J lost 10 bases, and 2 bases lay in between. This CDR3 has 8 residues. CDR1 and CDR2 from the germline V gene are SNHLY and FYNNEI. In DNA form, the CDR3 reads TGTGCCAGCACGGAGCAGTTCTTC. This translates into CASTEQFF.

The chain joins TRBV6-5 to TRBJ1-2, with TRBD1 as a possible D gene (5 bases). The CDR3 sequence is 15 residues long. Trimming took 0 bases from V and 4 from J, leaving 12 bases between them. CDR1 and CDR2 (germline): MNHEY, SVGAGI. The CDR3 loop is CASSYSQETGYGYTF. CDR3 DNA sequence: TGTGCCAGCAGTTACTCACAGGAAACCGGCTATGGCTACACCTTC.

This chain joins TRBV29-1 and TRBJ2-3, with D hard to call. The CDR3 consists of 14 residues. V shed 5 bases and J shed 1 base, with 13 bases lying between them. Germline V gene sequence: CDR1 SQVTM, CDR2 ANQGSEA. CDR3: CSVRSHRGTDTQYF. CDR3 DNA sequence: TGCAGCGTTCGCTCCCATCGCGGCACAGATACGCAGTATTTT.

The chain couples TRBV9 to TRBJ1-2, with 7 bases aligning to TRBD1. This CDR3 comprises 14 residues. The trim removed 5 bases at V and 8 bases at J, leaving 12 bases unmatched. CDR1 is SGDLS and CDR2 is YYNGEE in the germline V gene. The CDR3 reads CASSYIGGLEGYTF. Written as DNA, the CDR3 is TGTGCCAGCAGTTACATAGGGGGCTTGGAGGGCTACACCTTC.

The chain is built from TRBV28 and TRBJ1-1; tentatively, D is TRBD1 (5 bases). Germline CDR1 is MDHEN and CDR2 is SYDVKM. This CDR3 is 11 amino acids long. V lost 2 bases to trimming and J lost 7 bases, with 5 bases between them. CDR3 nucleotides: TGTGCCAGCAGTTTAGGGGGTGAAGCTTTCTTT. It is translated as CASSLGGEAFF.